Below, 7 T cell receptor beta chains from the same sample are listed, as sequenced in a study of identical twins. TCRdb used MiXCR to reprocess the 5' RACE reads, holding one entry per CDR3 protein. Of roughly 260,000 distinct CDR3 sequences in the sample, about 14% were seen once. Sequencing input: memory (CD45RO+) T cells sorted from blood. Receptor source: a woman between 18 and 29 years old in good health.

This clonotype turned up a few times. V gene TRBV30 combines with J gene TRBJ1-4; 10 nucleotides align to TRBD1. V dropped 3 bases and J dropped 5; count of bases not matched to a gene: 6. The CDR3 is made up of 15 amino acids. CDR1 GTSNPN and CDR2 SVGIG come from the germline V gene (reference sequence). The chain's CDR3 is CAWSQKGQGNEKLFF. DNA for the CDR3: TGTGCCTGGAGCCAAAAGGGACAGGGGAATGAAAAACTGTTTTTT.

About this clonotype itself: A junction boundary mismatches the germline segment, possibly from a read error. V and J are TRBV6-1 and TRBJ2-7, with 7 bases identical to TRBD2. The CDR3 covers 18 residues. Germline V gene lookup returns CDR1 MNHNS and CDR2 SASEGT. The CDR3, as DNA: TGTGCCAGCAGCCACGGGAGGCGCGTGTTTTCTAATCGGTACGAGCAGCACTTC. Translating it yields CASSHGRRVFSNRYEQHF.

Regarding this clonotype: This may come from a read error, since a much larger clone is one base off. It is likely a read error, because the conserved phenylalanine at the end of the CDR3 is missing. The chain links TRBV10-3 to TRBJ2-3; 10 nucleotides line up with TRBD1. The CDR3 has 13 residues. V lost 11 bases to trimming and J lost 4 bases; unmatched junction nucleotides: 6. Germline loops: CDR1 ENHRY, CDR2 SYGVKD. The CDR3 spells CAVTGGLADTQYL. The CDR3 nucleotides read TGTGCCGTGACAGGGGGCCTAGCAGATACGCAGTATTTA.

A few counts support this clonotype. The CDR3 nucleotides are TGTGCCAGCAGCAGCTACGAGGCGGGGAACACTGAAGCTTTCTTT. Encoded protein: CASSSYEAGNTEAFF. The chain has TRBV28 and TRBJ1-1; D call uncertain. Germline CDR1 is MDHEN and CDR2 is SYDVKM. The CDR3 loop spans 15 amino acids. V gave up 6 bases and J gave up 1 base, with 15 bases separating them.

This clonotype has just a few counts. The V and J genes are TRBV9 and TRBJ2-4; D possibly corresponds to TRBD1 (6 bases). This CDR3 spans 14 amino acids. Looked up from germline, CDR1 is SGDLS and CDR2 is YYNGEE. V was trimmed by 4 bases and J by 5 bases, leaving 13 bases between them. The DNA of the CDR3 is TGTGCCAGCAGCACACAGGGTGGGGAAAACATTCAGTACTTC. It is translated as CASSTQGGENIQYF.

This clonotype was observed a handful of times. V is TRBV4-3 and J is TRBJ2-7; D is perhaps TRBD1 (6 bases). The CDR3 is 15 residues long. Germline V CDR1 and CDR2: LGHNA, YSLEER. V was shortened by 0 bases and J by 4 bases, with 13 bases between the two germline ends. In nucleotides, the CDR3 is TGCGCCAGCAGCCAAGATCTAAACAGGGCGTACGAGCAGTACTTC. Encoded protein: CASSQDLNRAYEQYF.

The rearrangement uses TRBV4-3 and TRBJ2-7; D uncertain. The V end lost 1 base, the J end lost 4 bases, and 11 bases lay between the germline ends. Germline V CDR1 and CDR2: LGHNA, YSLEER. The CDR3 length is 14 residues. Here the CDR3 reads CASSQVRHPYEQYF. DNA for the CDR3: TGCGCCAGCAGCCAAGTAAGGCATCCTTACGAGCAGTACTTC.